Sequencing of this T cell receptor (beta chain) was carried out in a study of blood T cell repertoires in COVID-19. Across the whole study: Sources were T cells, B-cell-depleted T cells, or PBMCs; the material itself was cDNA or gDNA.

Germline-derived CDR1 and CDR2 are SGHTA and FQGNSA. The CDR3 is 15 residues long. J was trimmed by 4 bases and V by 1 base; bases with no gene match: 6. Sequencing used immunoSEQ multiplex PCR; TCRdb keeps in-frame clones, though not all of them. The sample records 29,000 or so clones, about two thirds being singletons. The material sequenced was peripheral blood. The chain combines TRBV7-2 with TRBJ2-7; 8 bases are a match to TRBD2. This TCR came from a human donor in a cohort sampled during active COVID-19. The CDR3 sequence: CASSLGGASGYEQYF. Here the CDR3 DNA reads TGTGCCAGCAGCTTAGGTGGGGCTAGCGGGTACGAGCAGTACTTC.